Listed below are T cell receptor beta chains from one sample, sequenced in a study of cytomegalovirus exposure and HLA in healthy donors. Measured with immunoSEQ multiplex PCR; TCRdb has only the in-frame clones, and not every one. The data contain about 130,000 clones, around 80% of them singletons. Sequencing input: PBMCs. These receptors were collected from a woman aged 25 to 39 in good health and CMV-seronegative. Both conserved end residues are part of each CDR3. Fields, in order: D gene, clone size, J gene, CDR3 length, V gene, CDR3 DNA, CDR3 protein. A D gene is named only where the DNA matches it firmly. The size field is filled for only some rows; it gives once, few, many or a size class.

TRBD2,-,TRBJ2-7,16,TRBV27,TGTGCCAGCGGAAACCTACTTGTCGGGAGGCTCTACGAGCAGTACTTC,CASGNLLVGRLYEQYF
TRBD1,-,TRBJ1-1,16,TRBV6-1,TGTGCCAGCAGTGAAGCGGGACAGGCTCCGGGTACTGAAGCTTTCTTT,CASSEAGQAPGTEAFF
TRBD1,-,TRBJ1-1,15,TRBV29-1,TGCAGCGTTGAAGAAAAAGGGACAGGGGTTGCTGAAGCTTTCTTT,CSVEEKGTGVAEAFF
TRBD1,once,TRBJ1-5,15,TRBV6-1,TGTGCCAGCACATCCGGACAGGGGGCAGGTCAGCCCCAGCATTTT,CASTSGQGAGQPQHF
-,-,TRBJ2-1,15,TRBV6-1,TGTGCCACCACATCCGGGACACTCTCCTACAATGAGCAGTTCTTC,CATTSGTLSYNEQFF
TRBD2,-,TRBJ2-2,16,TRBV7-2,TGTGCCAGCAGCTCGACTGGACTAGCGAACACCGGGGAGCTGTTTTTT,CASSSTGLANTGELFF
-,-,TRBJ1-1,16,TRBV15,TGTGCCACCAGCGGCCGATACAGGGAGAGGAACACTGAAGCTTTCTTT,CATSGRYRERNTEAFF
-,few,TRBJ2-2,15,TRBV25-1,TGTGCCAGCAGTGACGCGGGCCCAAACACCGGGGAGCTGTTTTTT,CASSDAGPNTGELFF
-,-,TRBJ2-7,13,TRBV15,TGTGCCACCAGCAGAGTGGCCTCCTACGAGCAGTACTTC,CATSRVASYEQYF
TRBD1,-,TRBJ2-7,15,TRBV5-1,TGCGCCAGCAGCTTGACAGGACAGGGCCCATACGAGCAGTACTTC,CASSLTGQGPYEQYF
-,-,TRBJ1-1,15,TRBV5-1,TGCGCCAGCAGCTTAGGCGTGAGGGAGAACACTGAAGCTTTCTTT,CASSLGVRENTEAFF
-,-,TRBJ1-4,14,TRBV18,TGTGCCAGCTCGGAGCAAGCAACTAATGAAAAACTGTTTTTT,CASSEQATNEKLFF
-,-,TRBJ1-1,14,TRBV11-3,TGTGCCAGCAGCCCCTGGCGGAGGAACACTGAAGCTTTCTTT,CASSPWRRNTEAFF
-,-,TRBJ1-1,14,TRBV25-1,TGTGCCAGCAGTTGGACAGCTCTGAACACTGAAGCTTTCTTT,CASSWTALNTEAFF
TRBD2,-,TRBJ2-3,16,TRBV10-3,TGTGCCATCAGTGAGTCGGCGGGGGTAGGGGCAGATACGCAGTATTTT,CAISESAGVGADTQYF
TRBD2,once,TRBJ2-7,15,TRBV19,TGTGCCAGTAGTATCGTAGCGGGGGTTGGTTACGAGCAGTACTTC,CASSIVAGVGYEQYF
-,-,TRBJ2-7,14,TRBV25-1,TGTGCCAGCAGTGAACCTGGGAGTCGATACGAGCAGTACTTC,CASSEPGSRYEQYF
TRBD1,-,TRBJ1-2,16,TRBV9,TGTGCCAGCAGCGGCGAAGGGGGGACAGATCTCTATGGCTACACCTTC,CASSGEGGTDLYGYTF
-,-,TRBJ1-1,14,TRBV4-1,TGCGCCAGCAGCCAACCCTGGGGGGGGACTGAAGCTTTCTTT,CASSQPWGGTEAFF
-,few,TRBJ2-3,16,TRBV7-3,TGTGCCAGCAGTTCGGGGAGCTTCTTTAGCACAGATACGCAGTATTTT,CASSSGSFFSTDTQYF
TRBD2,-,TRBJ2-7,15,TRBV9,TGTGCCAGCAGCGGACTAGCGGGAGGGCCCTACGAGCAGTACTTC,CASSGLAGGPYEQYF
-,-,TRBJ2-1,16,TRBV10-2,TGCGCCAGCAATTGGCAGGCCACTCAGGCCTACAATGAGCAGTTCTTC,CASNWQATQAYNEQFF
-,-,TRBJ1-2,13,TRBV5-1,TGCGCCAGCAGCTTGGGGGGGGGTGAGGGCTACACCTTC,CASSLGGGEGYTF
-,-,TRBJ1-2,15,TRBV7-2,TGTGCCAGCAGCTTAGAACCGGGGGTCGCCCTAGGCTACACCTTC,CASSLEPGVALGYTF
TRBD1,-,TRBJ1-2,15,TRBV2,TGTGCCAGCAGATCACAGGGGGCGTCCCTCTATGGCTACACCTTC,CASRSQGASLYGYTF
TRBD2,-,TRBJ2-7,16,TRBV5-4,TGTGCCAGCAGCGTGACTAGCGGGAGGCTTAACTACGAGCAGTACTTC,CASSVTSGRLNYEQYF
-,-,TRBJ2-7,13,TRBV6-5,TGTGCCAGCAGGAAGACGGGGACCTACGAGCAGTACTTC,CASRKTGTYEQYF
TRBD1,-,TRBJ2-1,17,TRBV7-2,TGTGCCAGCAGCTTAGCTGGCTTTGGACAGGGTCACAATGAGCAGTTCTTC,CASSLAGFGQGHNEQFF
-,-,TRBJ1-5,15,TRBV14,TGTGCCAGCAGCCAAGAAGGGAGGAGCAATCAGCCCCAGCATTTT,CASSQEGRSNQPQHF
-,-,TRBJ2-7,12,TRBV6-1,TGTGCCAGCAGTGCCACTGCGGGCGAGCAGTACTTC,CASSATAGEQYF
-,-,TRBJ1-3,16,TRBV19,TGTGCCAGTAGTCAAAGCGGAGCGGTCTCTGGAAACACCATATATTTT,CASSQSGAVSGNTIYF
-,-,TRBJ1-1,15,TRBV18,TGTGCCAGCTCACCGCGTCAGGTCGAGAACACTGAAGCTTTCTTT,CASSPRQVENTEAFF
-,-,TRBJ2-7,12,TRBV10-3,TGTGCCATCAGTGGCAGTCTTTACGAGCAGTACTTC,CAISGSLYEQYF
TRBD1,-,TRBJ2-2,15,TRBV7-6,TGTGCCAGCAGCTCTACAGGGGGCAACACCGGGGAGCTGTTTTTT,CASSSTGGNTGELFF
TRBD1,-,TRBJ1-1,18,TRBV7-2,TGTGCCAGCAGCTTGGGATCTGGGACAGGGGCATGGAACACTGAAGCTTTCTTT,CASSLGSGTGAWNTEAFF
TRBD1,-,TRBJ2-2,16,TRBV5-6,TGTGCCAGCAGCCCGACCGACAGGGGGCTTACCGGGGAGCTGTTTTTT,CASSPTDRGLTGELFF
-,once,TRBJ2-6,24,TRBV21-1,TGTGCCAGCGCGGGCCCTATTTGGGCAGGGGAAGAGTCAAATCGAGGGGCTGGGGCCAACGTCCTGACTTTC,CASAGPIWAGEESNRGAGANVLTF
-,once,TRBJ2-7,14,TRBV29-1,TGCAGCGTCGGATCTTTACAGGGAGCCTACGAGCAGTACTTC,CSVGSLQGAYEQYF
TRBD2,once,TRBJ2-1,17,TRBV19,TGTGCCAGTAGTCCGGGACTAGCGGGAGGGCCGGGCAATGAGCAGTTCTTC,CASSPGLAGGPGNEQFF
-,-,TRBJ2-7,12,TRBV5-1,TGCGCCAGCAGCGCCAGCTCCTACGAGCAGTACTTC,CASSASSYEQYF
-,-,TRBJ1-6,13,TRBV6-1,TGTGCCAGCACGATGGACATGAATTCACCCCTCCACTTT,CASTMDMNSPLHF
TRBD1,-,TRBJ2-5,15,TRBV18,TGTGCCAGCTCACTCCCCGGGACAGGGGTGGAGACCCAGTACTTC,CASSLPGTGVETQYF
TRBD2,-,TRBJ2-1,14,TRBV12-5,TGTGCTAGTGGGATACTAGCGCAACACCTCAAGCAGTTCTTC,CASGILAQHLKQFF
TRBD2,-,TRBJ2-5,14,TRBV2,TGTGCCAGCAGGGCCACTAGCGCACAAGAGACCCAGTACTTC,CASRATSAQETQYF
TRBD1,-,TRBJ1-4,15,TRBV4-1,TGCGCCAGCAGCCGACGGACAGGGGGCGATGAAAAACTGTTTTTT,CASSRRTGGDEKLFF
TRBD1,-,TRBJ1-3,16,TRBV18,TGTGCCAGCTCCGACAGGGGGTTAGCGTCTGGAAACACCATATATTTT,CASSDRGLASGNTIYF
TRBD1,-,TRBJ1-4,15,TRBV2,TGTGCCAGCAGTGAACGGGACAGGGTGTATGAAAAACTGTTTTTT,CASSERDRVYEKLFF
-,once,TRBJ1-1,14,TRBV19,TGTGCCAGTAGTGACTCGATAGGGAGCACTGAAGCTTTCTTT,CASSDSIGSTEAFF
TRBD1,-,TRBJ2-3,18,TRBV7-9,TGTGCCAGCAGCTTAAGAGGACAATGGGACAGCCGTCCAGATACGCAGTATTTT,CASSLRGQWDSRPDTQYF
TRBD1,-,TRBJ2-7,14,TRBV5-1,TGCGCCAGCAGCCCCGGGACAGGGGGCTACGAGCAGTACTTC,CASSPGTGGYEQYF
TRBD1,-,TRBJ1-5,15,TRBV2,TGTGCCAGCCAGCGGCAGGGGGGATCAGAGGAGCCCCAGCATTTT,CASQRQGGSEEPQHF
-,-,TRBJ2-1,16,TRBV30,TGTGCCTGGAGTGTACTCAGGGGATATGGTGACAATGAGCAGTTCTTC,CAWSVLRGYGDNEQFF
TRBD1,-,TRBJ2-7,15,TRBV10-3,TGTGCCATCAGTGAGTGGGGACAGGGGCCCTACGAGCAGTACTTC,CAISEWGQGPYEQYF
-,-,TRBJ2-5,14,TRBV2,TGTGCCAGCAGTGAACTTACTAAACAAGAGACCCAGTACTTC,CASSELTKQETQYF
TRBD2,-,TRBJ2-1,15,TRBV28,TGTGCCAGCAGTTTTGTTGCGGGAGTTCTCAATGAGCAGTTCTTC,CASSFVAGVLNEQFF
-,-,TRBJ1-4,16,TRBV5-1,TGCGCCAGCAGCACCAGGGTATCTGCAACTAATGAAAAACTGTTTTTT,CASSTRVSATNEKLFF
TRBD2,-,TRBJ2-5,18,TRBV7-8,TGTGCCAGCAGCTTATGGGGAAGGCGCGGGGGGGCCCGGGAGACCCAGTACTTC,CASSLWGRRGGARETQYF
-,-,TRBJ2-2,11,TRBV9,TGTGCCAGCAGCCCATCAGGGGAGCTGTTTTTT,CASSPSGELFF
-,-,TRBJ1-5,15,TRBV11-2,TGTGCCAGCAGCTTAGAACGGGGGAACAATCAGCCCCAGCATTTT,CASSLERGNNQPQHF